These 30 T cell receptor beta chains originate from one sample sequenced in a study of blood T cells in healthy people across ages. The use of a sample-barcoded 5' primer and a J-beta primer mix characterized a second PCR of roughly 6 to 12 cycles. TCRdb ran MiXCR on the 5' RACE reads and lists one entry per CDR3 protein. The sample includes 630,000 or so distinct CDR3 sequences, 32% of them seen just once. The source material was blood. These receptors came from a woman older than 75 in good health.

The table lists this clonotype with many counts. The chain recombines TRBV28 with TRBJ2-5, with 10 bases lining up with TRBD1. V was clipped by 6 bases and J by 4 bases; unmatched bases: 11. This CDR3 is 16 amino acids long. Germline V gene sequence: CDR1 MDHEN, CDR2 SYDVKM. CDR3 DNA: TGTGCCAGCAGCTCCGGGACAGGGGTTTTTGGAGAGACCCAGTACTTC. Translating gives CASSSGTGVFGETQYF.

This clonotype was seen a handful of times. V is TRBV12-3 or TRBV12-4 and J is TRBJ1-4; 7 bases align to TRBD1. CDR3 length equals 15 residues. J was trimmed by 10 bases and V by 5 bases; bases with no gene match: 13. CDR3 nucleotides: TGTGCCAGCAGTCATGGACAGGTCGGGGTTGGAAAACTGTTTTTT. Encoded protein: CASSHGQVGVGKLFF.

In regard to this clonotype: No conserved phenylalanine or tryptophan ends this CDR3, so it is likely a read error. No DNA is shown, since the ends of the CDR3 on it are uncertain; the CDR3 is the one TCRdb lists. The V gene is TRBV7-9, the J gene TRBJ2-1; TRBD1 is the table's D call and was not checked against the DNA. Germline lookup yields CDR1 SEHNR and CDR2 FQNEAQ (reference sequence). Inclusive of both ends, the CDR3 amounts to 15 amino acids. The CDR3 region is CASSLAGGARNEKFT.

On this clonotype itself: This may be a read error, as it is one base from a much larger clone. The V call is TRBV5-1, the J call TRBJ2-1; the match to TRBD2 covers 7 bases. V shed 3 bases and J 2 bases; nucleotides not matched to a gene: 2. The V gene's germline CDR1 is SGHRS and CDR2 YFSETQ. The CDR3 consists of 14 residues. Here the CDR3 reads CASSWGGTYNEQFF. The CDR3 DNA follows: TGCGCCAGCAGCTGGGGGGGTACCTACAATGAGCAGTTCTTC. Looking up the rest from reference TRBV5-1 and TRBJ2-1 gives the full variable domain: KAGVTQTPRYLIKTRGQQVTLSCSPISGHRSVSWYQQTPGQGLQFLFEYFSETQRNKGNFPGRFSGRQFSNSRSEMNVSTLELGDSALYLCASSWGGTYNEQFFGPGTRLTVL.

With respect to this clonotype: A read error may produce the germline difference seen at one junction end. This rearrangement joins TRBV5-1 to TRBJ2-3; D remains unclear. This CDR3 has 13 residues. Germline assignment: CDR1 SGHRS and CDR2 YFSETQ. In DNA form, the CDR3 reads TGCGCCAGCAGCTTGGGGGCCACAGATGCGCAGTATTTT. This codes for CASSLGATDAQYF.

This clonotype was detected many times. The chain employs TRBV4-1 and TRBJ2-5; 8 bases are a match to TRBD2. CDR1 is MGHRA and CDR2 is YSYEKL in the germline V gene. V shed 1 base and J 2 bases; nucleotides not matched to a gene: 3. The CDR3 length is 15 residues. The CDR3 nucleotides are TGCGCCAGCAGCCAAGCGGGACTAGATCAAGAGACCCAGTACTTC. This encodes CASSQAGLDQETQYF.

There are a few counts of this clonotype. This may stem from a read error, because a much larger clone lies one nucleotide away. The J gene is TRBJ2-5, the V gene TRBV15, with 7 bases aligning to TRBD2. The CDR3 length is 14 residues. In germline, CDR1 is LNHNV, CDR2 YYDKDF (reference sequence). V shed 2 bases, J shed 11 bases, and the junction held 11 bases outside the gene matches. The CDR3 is CATSRLAAYNEQYF. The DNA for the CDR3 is TGTGCCACCAGCAGACTAGCGGCGTACAATGAGCAGTACTTC.

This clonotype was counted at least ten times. The CDR3 nucleotides read TGTGCCAGCAGCCGGGACGGGAGCTCCTATAATTCACCCCTCCACTTT. This encodes CASSRDGSSYNSPLHF. The chain links TRBV9 to TRBJ1-6, with a weak D call TRBD1 (5 bases). This CDR3 has 16 residues. V lost 4 bases to trimming and J lost 0 bases, with 11 bases between them. Germline V gives CDR1 SGDLS, CDR2 YYNGEE.

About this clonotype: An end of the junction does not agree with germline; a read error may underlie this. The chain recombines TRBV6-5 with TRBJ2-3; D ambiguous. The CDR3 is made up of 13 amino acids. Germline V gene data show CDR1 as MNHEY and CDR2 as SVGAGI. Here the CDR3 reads CAGSYDSTDTQYF. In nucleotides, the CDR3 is TGTGCCGGCAGTTATGACAGCACAGATACGCAGTATTTT.

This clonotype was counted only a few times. In nucleotides, the CDR3 is TGTGCCAGCAGTTACGCAGGGGGCACGACTGAAGCTTTCTTT. This codes for CASSYAGGTTEAFF. The rearrangement joins TRBV6-5 to TRBJ1-1; 8 bases match TRBD1. The germline V gene has CDR1 MNHEY and CDR2 SVGAGI. CDR3 length: 14 amino acids. V was clipped by 2 bases and J by 5 bases; unmatched bases: 4.

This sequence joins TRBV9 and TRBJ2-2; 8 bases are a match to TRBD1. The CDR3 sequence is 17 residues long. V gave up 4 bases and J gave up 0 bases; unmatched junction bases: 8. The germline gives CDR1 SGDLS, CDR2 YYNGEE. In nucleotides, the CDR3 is TGTGCCAGCAGCCTCCGACCGACAGGGGCGAACACCGGGGAGCTGTTTTTT. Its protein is CASSLRPTGANTGELFF.

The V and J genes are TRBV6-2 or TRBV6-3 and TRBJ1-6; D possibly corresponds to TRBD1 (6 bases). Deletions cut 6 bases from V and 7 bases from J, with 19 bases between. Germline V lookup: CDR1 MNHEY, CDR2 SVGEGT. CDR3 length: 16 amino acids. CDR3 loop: CASSTTGYRVNSPLHF. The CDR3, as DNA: TGTGCCAGCAGCACTACAGGGTATAGGGTGAATTCACCCCTCCACTTT.

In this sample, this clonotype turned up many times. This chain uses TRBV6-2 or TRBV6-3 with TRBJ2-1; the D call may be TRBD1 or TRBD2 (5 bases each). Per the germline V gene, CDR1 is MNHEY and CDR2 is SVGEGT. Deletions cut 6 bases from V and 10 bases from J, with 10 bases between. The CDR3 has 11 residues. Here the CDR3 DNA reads TGTGCCAGCAGCGAGGGGTGGGAGCAGTTCTTC. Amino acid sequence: CASSEGWEQFF.

The CDR3 nucleotides read TGCGCCAGCAGTGAGTCGTCAGCGGGGGTTAATGAGCAGTACTTC. This gives the protein CASSESSAGVNEQYF. The chain couples TRBV10-2 to TRBJ2-7; TRBD2 matches at 8 bases. The CDR3 has 15 amino acids. Trimming took 0 bases from V and 7 from J; bases not matched to a gene: 8. Germline CDR1 is WSHSY and CDR2 is SAAADI.

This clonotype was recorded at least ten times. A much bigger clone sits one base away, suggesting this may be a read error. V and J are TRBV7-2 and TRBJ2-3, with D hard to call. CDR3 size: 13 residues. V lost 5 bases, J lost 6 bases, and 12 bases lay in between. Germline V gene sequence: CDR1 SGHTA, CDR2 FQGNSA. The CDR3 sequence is CASSQIVGDTQYF. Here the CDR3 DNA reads TGTGCCAGCAGCCAAATCGTGGGTGATACGCAGTATTTT. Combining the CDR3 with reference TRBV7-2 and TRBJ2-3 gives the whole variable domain GAGVSQSPSNKVTEKGKDVELRCDPISGHTALYWYRQSLGQGLEFLIYFQGNSAPDKSGLPSDRFSAERTGGSVSTLTIQRTQQEDSAVYLCASSQIVGDTQYFGPGTRLTVL.

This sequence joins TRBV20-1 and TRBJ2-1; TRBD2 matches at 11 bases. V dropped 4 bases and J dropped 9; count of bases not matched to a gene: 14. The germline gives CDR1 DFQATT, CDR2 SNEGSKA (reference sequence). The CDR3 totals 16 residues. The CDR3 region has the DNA TGCAGTGCTACAGATATAGCGGGGGGGGTTGACATTGAGCAGTTCTTC. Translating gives CSATDIAGGVDIEQFF.

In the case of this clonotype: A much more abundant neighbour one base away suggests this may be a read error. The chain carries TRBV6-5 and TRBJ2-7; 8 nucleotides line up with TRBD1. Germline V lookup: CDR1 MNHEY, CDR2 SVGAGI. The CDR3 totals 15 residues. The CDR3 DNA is TGTGCCAGCAGTTACTCGTCAGGGGGCGGGTACGAGCGGTACTTC. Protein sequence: CASSYSSGGGYERYF.

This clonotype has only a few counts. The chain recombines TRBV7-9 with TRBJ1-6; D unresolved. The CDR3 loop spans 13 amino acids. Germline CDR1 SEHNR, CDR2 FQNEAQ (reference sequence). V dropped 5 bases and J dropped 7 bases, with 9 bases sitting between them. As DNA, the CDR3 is TGTGCCAGCAGCCTACCGGGAAATTCACCCCTCCACTTT. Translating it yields CASSLPGNSPLHF.

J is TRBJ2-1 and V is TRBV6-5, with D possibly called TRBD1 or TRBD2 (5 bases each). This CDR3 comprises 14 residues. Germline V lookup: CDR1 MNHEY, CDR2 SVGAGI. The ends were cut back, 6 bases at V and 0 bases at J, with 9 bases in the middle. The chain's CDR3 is CASRTGTSYNEQFF. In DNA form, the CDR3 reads TGTGCCAGCAGAACCGGGACCTCCTACAATGAGCAGTTCTTC.

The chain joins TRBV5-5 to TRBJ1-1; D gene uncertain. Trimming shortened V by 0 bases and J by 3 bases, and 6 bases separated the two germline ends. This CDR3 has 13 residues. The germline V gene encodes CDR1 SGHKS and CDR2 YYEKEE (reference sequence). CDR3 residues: CASSLVSDTEAFF. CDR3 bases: TGTGCCAGCAGCTTGGTGTCAGACACTGAAGCTTTCTTT.

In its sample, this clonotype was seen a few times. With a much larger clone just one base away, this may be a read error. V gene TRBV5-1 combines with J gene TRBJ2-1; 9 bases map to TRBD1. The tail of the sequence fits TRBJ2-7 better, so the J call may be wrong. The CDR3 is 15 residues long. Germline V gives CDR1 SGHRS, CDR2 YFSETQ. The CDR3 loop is CASSGGQGNYNEQYF. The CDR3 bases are TGCGCCAGCAGCGGGGGACAGGGAAACTACAATGAGCAGTACTTC.

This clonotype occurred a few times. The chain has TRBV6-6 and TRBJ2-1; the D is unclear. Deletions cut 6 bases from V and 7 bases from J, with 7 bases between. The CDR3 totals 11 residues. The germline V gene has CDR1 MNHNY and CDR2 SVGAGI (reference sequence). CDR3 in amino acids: CASSHQNEQFF. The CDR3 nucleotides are TGTGCCAGCAGCCACCAGAATGAGCAGTTCTTC.

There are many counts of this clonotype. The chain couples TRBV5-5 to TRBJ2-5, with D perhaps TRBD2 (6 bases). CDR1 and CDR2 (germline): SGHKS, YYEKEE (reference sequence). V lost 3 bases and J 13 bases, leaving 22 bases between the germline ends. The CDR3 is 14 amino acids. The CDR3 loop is CASSSRGSGSDLYF. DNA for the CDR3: TGTGCCAGCAGCTCCCGGGGGTCGGGATCAGACTTGTACTTC.

The CDR3 sequence is CASSYGGWDQPQHF. CDR3 sequence (DNA): TGTGCCAGCAGTTACGGGGGATGGGACCAGCCCCAGCATTTT. The V and J genes are TRBV6-6 and TRBJ1-5, with D perhaps TRBD1 (5 bases). CDR1 and CDR2 from the germline V gene are MNHNY and SVGAGI (reference sequence). V lost 2 bases and J lost 7, with 12 bases in between. This CDR3 has 14 amino acids.

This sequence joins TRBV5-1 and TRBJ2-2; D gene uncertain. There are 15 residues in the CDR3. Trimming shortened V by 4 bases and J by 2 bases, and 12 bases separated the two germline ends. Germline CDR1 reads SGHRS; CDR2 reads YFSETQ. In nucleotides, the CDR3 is TGCGCCAGCAGCACCGGGCCAGTTAACACCGGGGAGCTGTTTTTT. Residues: CASSTGPVNTGELFF.

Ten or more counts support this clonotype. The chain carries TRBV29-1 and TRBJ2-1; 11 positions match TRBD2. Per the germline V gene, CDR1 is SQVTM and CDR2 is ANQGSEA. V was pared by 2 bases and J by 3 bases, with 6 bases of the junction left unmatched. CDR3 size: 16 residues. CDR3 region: CSVEPMTSGDYNEQFF. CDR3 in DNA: TGCAGCGTTGAACCAATGACTAGCGGGGACTACAATGAGCAGTTCTTC.

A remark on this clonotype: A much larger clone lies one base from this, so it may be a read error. This chain's CDR3 is CASRTSGGGGETRYF. Written as DNA, the CDR3 is TGTGCCAGCCGGACTAGCGGGGGTGGAGGTGAGACCCGGTACTTC. The gene calls are TRBV6-1 and TRBJ2-7; 13 positions match TRBD2. The CDR3 spans 15 residues. Germline V lookup: CDR1 MNHNS, CDR2 SASEGT. V lost 8 bases, J lost 12 bases, and 16 bases stayed unmatched.

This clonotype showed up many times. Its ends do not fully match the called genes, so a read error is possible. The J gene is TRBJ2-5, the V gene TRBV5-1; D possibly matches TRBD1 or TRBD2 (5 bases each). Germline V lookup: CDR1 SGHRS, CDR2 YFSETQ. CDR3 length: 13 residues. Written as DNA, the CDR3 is TGTGCCAGCAGCCCGGGACCCCAAGAGACCCAGTACTTC. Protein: CASSPGPQETQYF. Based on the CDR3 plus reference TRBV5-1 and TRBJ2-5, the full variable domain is KAGVTQTPRYLIKTRGQQVTLSCSPISGHRSVSWYQQTPGQGLQFLFEYFSETQRNKGNFPGRFSGRQFSNSRSEMNVSTLELGDSALYLCASSPGPQETQYFGPGTRLLVL.

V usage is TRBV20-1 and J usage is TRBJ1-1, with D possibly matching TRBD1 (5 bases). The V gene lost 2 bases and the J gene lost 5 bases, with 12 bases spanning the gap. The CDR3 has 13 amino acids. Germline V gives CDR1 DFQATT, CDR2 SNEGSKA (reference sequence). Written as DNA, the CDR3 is TGCAGTGCTAGACCCCAGGGCGGAACTGAAGCTTTCTTT. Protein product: CSARPQGGTEAFF.

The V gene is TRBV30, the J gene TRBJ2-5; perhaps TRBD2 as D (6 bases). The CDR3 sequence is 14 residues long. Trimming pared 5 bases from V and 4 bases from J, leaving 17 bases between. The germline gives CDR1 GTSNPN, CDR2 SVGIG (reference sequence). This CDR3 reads CAWGMGGPVETQYF. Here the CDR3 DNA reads TGTGCCTGGGGGATGGGGGGACCGGTAGAGACCCAGTACTTC. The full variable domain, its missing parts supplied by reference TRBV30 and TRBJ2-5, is SQTIHQWPATLVQPVGSPLSLECTVEGTSNPNLYWYRQAAGRGLQLLFYSVGIGQISSEVPQNLSASRPQDRQFILSSKKLLLSDSGFYLCAWGMGGPVETQYFGPGTRLLVL.